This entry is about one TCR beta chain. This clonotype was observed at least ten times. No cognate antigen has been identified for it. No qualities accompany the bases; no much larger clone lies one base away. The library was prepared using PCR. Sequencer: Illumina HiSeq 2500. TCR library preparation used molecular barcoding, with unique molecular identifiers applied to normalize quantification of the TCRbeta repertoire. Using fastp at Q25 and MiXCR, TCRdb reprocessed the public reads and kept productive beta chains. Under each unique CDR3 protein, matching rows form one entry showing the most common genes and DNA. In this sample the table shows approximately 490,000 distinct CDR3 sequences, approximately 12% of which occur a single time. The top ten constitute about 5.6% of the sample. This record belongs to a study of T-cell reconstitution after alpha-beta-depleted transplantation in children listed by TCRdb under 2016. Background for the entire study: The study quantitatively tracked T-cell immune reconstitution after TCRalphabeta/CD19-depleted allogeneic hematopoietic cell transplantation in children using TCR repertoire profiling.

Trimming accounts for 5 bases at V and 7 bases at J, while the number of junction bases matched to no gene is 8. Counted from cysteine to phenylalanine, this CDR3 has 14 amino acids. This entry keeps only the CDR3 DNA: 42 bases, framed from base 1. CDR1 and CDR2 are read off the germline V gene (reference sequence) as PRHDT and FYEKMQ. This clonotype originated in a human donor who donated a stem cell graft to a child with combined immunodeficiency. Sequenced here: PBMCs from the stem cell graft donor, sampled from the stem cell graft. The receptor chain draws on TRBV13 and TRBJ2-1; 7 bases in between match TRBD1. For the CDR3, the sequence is CASSLASGGNEQFF. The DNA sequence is TGTGCCAGCAGCCTAGCATCAGGGGGAAATGAGCAGTTCTTC.